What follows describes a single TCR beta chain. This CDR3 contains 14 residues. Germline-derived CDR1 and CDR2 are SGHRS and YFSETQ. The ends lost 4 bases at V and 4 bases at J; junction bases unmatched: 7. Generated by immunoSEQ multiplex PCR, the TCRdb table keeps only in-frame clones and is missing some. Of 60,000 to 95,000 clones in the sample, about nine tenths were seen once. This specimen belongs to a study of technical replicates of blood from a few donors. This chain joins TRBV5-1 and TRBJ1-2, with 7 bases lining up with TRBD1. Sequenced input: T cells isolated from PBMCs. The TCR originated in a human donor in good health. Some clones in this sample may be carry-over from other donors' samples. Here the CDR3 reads CASSETGQPYGYTF. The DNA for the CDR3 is TGCGCCAGCAGCGAAACGGGACAGCCCTATGGCTACACCTTC.